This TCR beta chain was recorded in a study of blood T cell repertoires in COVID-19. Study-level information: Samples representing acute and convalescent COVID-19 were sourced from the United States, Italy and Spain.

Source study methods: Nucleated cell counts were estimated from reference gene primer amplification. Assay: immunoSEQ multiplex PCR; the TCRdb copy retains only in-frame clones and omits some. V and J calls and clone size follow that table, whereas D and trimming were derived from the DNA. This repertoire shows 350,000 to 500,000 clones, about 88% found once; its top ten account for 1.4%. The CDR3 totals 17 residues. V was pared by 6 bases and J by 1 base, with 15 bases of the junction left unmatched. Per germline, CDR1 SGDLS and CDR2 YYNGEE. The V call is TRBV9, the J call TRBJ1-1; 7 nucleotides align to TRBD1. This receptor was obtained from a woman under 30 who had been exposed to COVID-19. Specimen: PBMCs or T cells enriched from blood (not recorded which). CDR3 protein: CASNQEGAGHSNTEAFF. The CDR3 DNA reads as TGTGCCAGCAACCAGGAGGGGGCAGGGCATTCGAACACTGAAGCTTTCTTT. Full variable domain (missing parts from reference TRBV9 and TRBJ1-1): DSGVTQTPKHLITATGQRVTLRCSPRSGDLSVYWYQQSLDQGLQFLIQYYNGEERAKGNILERFSAQQFPDLHSELNLSSLELGDSALYFCASNQEGAGHSNTEAFFGQGTRLTVV.